This record looks at one T cell receptor beta chain sequence and its context. The CDR3 length is 14 residues. Germline V gene sequence: CDR1 KGHSH, CDR2 LQKENI. Trimming shortened V by 2 bases and J by 8 bases, and 10 bases separated the two germline ends. In the source study's methods: Amplified reference gene primers provided the basis for estimating nucleated cell counts. Generated by immunoSEQ multiplex PCR, the TCRdb table keeps only in-frame clones and is missing some. V and J calls and clone size are copied from that table; D and trimming were computed from the DNA. In the table there are roughly 150,000 clones, around four fifths of which are singletons. This sample stems from a study of blood T cell repertoires in COVID-19. Overall study: Collection of acute and convalescent COVID-19 samples took place in the United States, Italy and Spain. In each case, the material was cDNA or gDNA derived from T cells, B-cell-depleted T cells, or PBMCs.

Seattle-derived patients entered the study during active infection and were followed longitudinally. The sequence was obtained from a woman of 80 years or more with COVID-19, enrolled during active disease. The rearrangement uses TRBV18 and TRBJ1-6; D may be TRBD1 (6 bases). What was sequenced was peripheral blood. CDR3 bases: TGTGCCAGCTCACCAGGGGGCCAGGATTCACCCCTCCACTTT. Protein: CASSPGGQDSPLHF.